Presented here are 14 T cell receptor beta chains from one specimen sequenced in a study of tissue T cells after allogeneic stem cell transplantation. Method: immunoSEQ multiplex PCR; TCRdb's copy keeps in-frame clones and lacks some. The sample carries roughly 1,300 clones, roughly 77% recorded once. Sequencing used stomach tissue, obtained at autopsy. These receptors all stem from a male patient between 35 and 75 years old with steroid-refractory graft-versus-host disease after an allogeneic stem cell transplant. Some of the T cells might come from the graft donor.

The chain couples TRBV10-3 to TRBJ2-5; maybe TRBD1 (5 bases). Germline loops: CDR1 ENHRY, CDR2 SYGVKD. The CDR3 is 15 residues long. With 0 bases removed from V and 4 bases from J, the gap between germline ends came to 12 bases. CDR3 sequence (DNA): TGTGCCATCAGTGAGTCAGTAGGGGTAGGAGAGACCCAGTACTTC. Translated, it gives CAISESVGVGETQYF.

The V and J genes are TRBV3-1 (or the pseudogene TRBV3-2) and TRBJ1-5; D ambiguous. This CDR3 has 15 residues. CDR1 is LGHDT, CDR2 YNNKEL, per germline (reference sequence). Trimming stripped 0 bases from V and 8 bases from J, with 14 bases between. This CDR3 is CASSQDTEGSEPQHF. As DNA, the CDR3 is TGTGCCAGCAGCCAAGACACGGAGGGCTCGGAGCCCCAGCATTTT.

The rearrangement links TRBV11-2 to TRBJ2-7; a weak D match, TRBD2 (6 bases). Trimming took off 1 base at V and 3 bases at J, with 10 bases between the two ends. The CDR3 consists of 14 residues. Germline V lookup: CDR1 SGHAT, CDR2 FQNNGV. The CDR3 here is CASSLGRESYEQYF. The CDR3 DNA is TGTGCCAGCAGCTTAGGACGGGAGAGCTACGAGCAGTACTTC.

The CDR3 protein is CASSQGTGVDSYEQYF. As DNA, the CDR3 is TGCGCCAGCAGCCAGGGTACAGGGGTTGACTCCTACGAGCAGTACTTC. The J gene is TRBJ2-7, the V gene TRBV4-3; 7 nucleotides align to TRBD1. The CDR3 extends over 16 amino acids. CDR1 LGHNA and CDR2 YSLEER come from the germline V gene. V shed 3 bases, J shed 0 bases, and the junction held 8 bases outside the gene matches.

The chain carries TRBV7-9 and TRBJ1-4; a weak D match, TRBD1 (6 bases). Deletions cut 5 bases from V and 8 bases from J, with 15 bases between. The germline gives CDR1 SEHNR, CDR2 FQNEAQ (reference sequence). The CDR3 has 14 residues. CDR3 residues: CASSPGRQGEKLFF. For the CDR3, the DNA is TGTGCCAGCAGCCCAGGGCGGCAGGGGGAAAAACTGTTTTTT.

This chain connects TRBV11-3 to TRBJ2-2, with D perhaps matching TRBD2 (6 bases). Germline CDR1 is SGHNT and CDR2 is YENEEA. The CDR3 runs 13 residues. V shed 4 bases and J shed 7 bases, with 10 bases lying between them. Here the CDR3 DNA reads TGTGCCAGCAGCTGGGGGGAGATCGGGGAGCTGTTTTTT. Amino acid sequence: CASSWGEIGELFF.

This chain joins TRBV11-3 and TRBJ2-1, with no clear D. The germline V gene encodes CDR1 SGHNT and CDR2 YENEEA. This CDR3 has 12 amino acids. Deletions cut 5 bases from V and 7 bases from J, with 9 bases between. The CDR3 is CASSNTKNEQFF. CDR3 bases: TGTGCCAGCAGCAATACTAAGAATGAGCAGTTCTTC.

The V and J genes are TRBV28 and TRBJ1-4; D perhaps matches TRBD1 (6 bases). Per the germline V gene, CDR1 is MDHEN and CDR2 is SYDVKM. This CDR3 is 17 amino acids long. Trimming took 3 bases from V and 0 from J, leaving 14 bases between them. This CDR3 is CASSFRTGRTTNEKLFF. For the CDR3, the DNA is TGTGCCAGCAGTTTCCGTACAGGGCGGACAACTAATGAAAAACTGTTTTTT.

The chain combines TRBV24-1 with TRBJ2-6; D is uncertain. Germline-derived CDR1 and CDR2 are KGHDR and SFDVKD. V was cut by 6 bases and J by 0 bases, with 2 bases left in between. The CDR3 extends over 13 amino acids. The CDR3 coding sequence is TGTGCCACCAGTCTCTCTGGGGCCAACGTCCTGACTTTC. It encodes CATSLSGANVLTF.

The V call is TRBV7-3, the J call TRBJ2-1, with 9 bases identical to TRBD1. Per germline, CDR1 SGHTA and CDR2 FQGTGA. This CDR3 spans 15 amino acids. V shed 5 bases and J 8 bases; nucleotides not matched to a gene: 10. This chain's CDR3 is CASSPGGQGYHEQFF. CDR3 in DNA: TGTGCCAGCAGCCCTGGTGGACAGGGGTACCATGAGCAGTTCTTC.

V gene TRBV27 combines with J gene TRBJ1-1; TRBD1 is a possible D gene (6 bases). V lost 5 bases to trimming and J lost 4 bases, with 8 bases between them. CDR3 length: 12 amino acids. CDR1 MNHEY and CDR2 SMNVEV come from the germline V gene (reference sequence). CDR3 region: CASSQGSTEAFF. The CDR3 region has the DNA TGTGCCAGCAGTCAGGGGAGCACTGAAGCTTTCTTT.

The chain couples TRBV12-5 to TRBJ1-1; D is undetermined. The germline V and J ends were trimmed by 7 bases and 3 bases, with 3 bases remaining between them. The CDR3 spans 10 residues. Germline CDR1 reads LGHNT; CDR2 reads FRNRAP. The DNA of the CDR3 is TGTGCTAGTGCCTACACTGAAGCTTTCTTT. Protein: CASAYTEAFF.

Notes on this clone: At one boundary the junction diverges from the germline segment, which might be a read error. The rearrangement uses TRBV7-3 and TRBJ2-5, with D tentatively TRBD2 (6 bases). The CDR3 is 15 residues long. Germline lookup yields CDR1 SGHTA and CDR2 FQGTGA. In nucleotides, the CDR3 is TGTGCCAGCAGCCTAACCCCGGGACTTCAAGAGACCCAGTACTTC. This gives the protein CASSLTPGLQETQYF.

This chain uses TRBV6-5 with TRBJ2-5, with D possibly being TRBD2 (6 bases). The V gene's germline CDR1 is MNHEY and CDR2 SVGAGI. V gave up 6 bases and J gave up 2 bases, with 16 bases separating them. The CDR3 extends over 15 amino acids. DNA for the CDR3: TGTGCCAGCAGGGAGGTTGGGGGGAATCAAGAGACCCAGTACTTC. Protein sequence: CASREVGGNQETQYF.